Listed below are T cell receptor beta chains from one sample, sequenced in a study of CD8 T cells in Susac syndrome. TCRdb re-derived calls from the immunoSEQ multiplex PCR reads in MiXCR, one entry per CDR3 protein. Among around 270,000 distinct CDR3 sequences, approximately 89% were seen once, and the ten largest hold about 0.17%. The sequencing input was CD8+ T cells from PBMCs. The receptors come from a human donor with multiple sclerosis. Each CDR3 is given with its conserved first and last residue. A D gene is named only where the DNA matches it firmly. Size values are once, few and many counts, or a class for expanded clones, and some rows have none.

TRBJ2-5	TRBD1	TRBV14	NA	CASTPKGAKETQYF	TGTGCCAGCACCCCGAAGGGGGCGAAGGAGACCCAGTACTTC
TRBJ2-2	NA	TRBV19	NA	CASSIDSSNTGELFF	TGTGCCAGTAGTATAGACAGTTCGAACACCGGGGAGCTGTTTTTT
TRBJ1-1	NA	TRBV9	few	CASSVGGATEAFF	TGTGCCAGCAGCGTCGGAGGGGCCACTGAAGCTTTCTTT
TRBJ2-2	NA	TRBV29-1	NA	CSVPREGGELFF	TGCAGCGTTCCCCGGGAAGGCGGGGAGCTGTTTTTT
TRBJ2-7	TRBD1	TRBV11-1	once	CASSLGLGQKYEQYF	TGTGCCAGCAGCTTAGGGCTGGGACAGAAGTACGAGCAGTACTTC
TRBJ2-3	NA	TRBV4-2	few	CASSQEPAKISDTQYF	TGTGCCAGCAGCCAAGAACCAGCCAAGATCTCAGATACGCAGTATTTT
TRBJ1-3	NA	TRBV2	few	CASSEAGYSGNTIYF	TGTGCCAGCAGTGAAGCAGGCTACTCTGGAAACACCATATATTTT
TRBJ2-7	TRBD1	TRBV27	NA	CASSPSQGAISYEQYF	TGTGCCAGCAGTCCTTCACAGGGGGCGATAAGTTACGAGCAGTACTTC
TRBJ2-3	TRBD1	TRBV13	NA	CASSSTLRTGGGKFSTDTQYF	TGTGCCAGCAGCTCGACCCTTAGGACAGGGGGCGGCAAGTTTAGCACAGATACGCAGTATTTT
TRBJ2-1	TRBD2	TRBV20-1	NA	CSAPSWEASGRDFSYNEQFF	TGCAGTGCTCCTTCTTGGGAGGCTAGCGGGAGGGACTTCTCCTACAATGAGCAGTTCTTC
TRBJ2-2	NA	TRBV20-1	NA	CSARDYLGGNTGELFF	TGCAGTGCTAGAGACTATCTGGGTGGGAACACCGGGGAGCTGTTTTTT
TRBJ2-7	NA	TRBV28	NA	CASQGQPYEQYF	TGTGCCAGCCAAGGACAGCCCTACGAGCAGTACTTC
TRBJ1-5	TRBD1	TRBV4-1	NA	CASSQEGQANQPQHF	TGCGCCAGCAGCCAAGAGGGACAGGCTAATCAGCCCCAGCATTTT
TRBJ2-4	NA	TRBV6-6	NA	CTSRPLAAAKNIQYF	TGTACCAGCAGACCACTGGCGGCGGCCAAAAACATTCAGTACTTC
TRBJ2-3	NA	TRBV2	NA	CASPLLSTDTQYF	TGTGCCAGTCCTTTACTTAGCACAGATACGCAGTATTTT
TRBJ2-7	TRBD2	TRBV2	once	CASRALTSEGEQYF	TGTGCCAGCAGGGCCCTGACTAGCGAGGGCGAGCAGTACTTC
TRBJ2-2	TRBD1	TRBV7-9	NA	CASSLEDRMTGELFF	TGTGCCAGCAGCTTAGAGGACAGGATGACCGGGGAGCTGTTTTTT
TRBJ2-7	NA	TRBV7-9	NA	CASRGMGYEQYF	TGTGCCAGCAGGGGGATGGGGTACGAGCAGTACTTC
TRBJ2-1	NA	TRBV20-1	NA	CSTWGVSGNSYNEQFF	TGCAGTACTTGGGGAGTTAGCGGCAATTCCTACAATGAGCAGTTCTTC
TRBJ2-3	NA	TRBV20-1	NA	CSARDSGSQYF	TGCAGTGCTAGAGATTCTGGCTCGCAGTATTTT
TRBJ1-2	TRBD1	TRBV7-9	NA	CASSLPSPGQGPGGYTF	TGTGCCAGCAGCTTACCATCTCCGGGACAGGGACCGGGCGGCTACACCTTC
TRBJ2-3	TRBD1	TRBV6-2/TRBV6-3	NA	CASSYPGTGALDTQYF	TGTGCCAGCAGTTACCCCGGGACAGGGGCTTTGGATACGCAGTATTTT
TRBJ2-4	NA	TRBV20-1	NA	CSHLYPGDGAKNIQYF	TGCAGCCATTTATACCCGGGAGACGGGGCCAAAAACATTCAGTACTTC
TRBJ2-7	TRBD1	TRBV7-9	once	CASSLGTGGIYEQYF	TGTGCCAGCAGCTTGGGGACAGGGGGCATATACGAGCAGTACTTC
TRBJ2-2	TRBD1	TRBV15	NA	CATSRWDRGDGELFF	TGTGCCACCAGCAGATGGGACAGGGGAGACGGGGAGCTGTTTTTT
TRBJ1-4	NA	TRBV11-2	NA	CASSLSRRGEKLFF	TGTGCCAGCAGCTTGAGCCGACGGGGTGAAAAACTGTTTTTT
TRBJ1-1	TRBD1	TRBV29-1	NA	CSVGDRDMNTEAFF	TGCAGCGTTGGCGACAGGGATATGAACACTGAAGCTTTCTTT
TRBJ2-7	NA	TRBV12-2	NA	CASRPPPLAGVSYEQYF	TGTGCAAGTCGCCCTCCCCCACTAGCGGGGGTTTCCTACGAGCAGTACTTC
TRBJ2-5	NA	TRBV30	once	CAWSKSSDEETQYF	TGTGCCTGGAGTAAATCCAGCGACGAAGAGACCCAGTACTTC
TRBJ2-3	NA	TRBV7-8	NA	CASSIQSSTDTQYF	TGTGCCAGCAGCATACAGTCTAGCACAGATACGCAGTATTTT
TRBJ2-1	TRBD2	TRBV12-3/TRBV12-4	NA	CASSPLAGEGEQFF	TGTGCCAGCAGCCCACTAGCGGGCGAAGGTGAGCAGTTCTTC
TRBJ2-7	TRBD2	TRBV5-4	NA	CASSLWGTSGEQYF	TGTGCCAGCAGCTTGTGGGGGACTAGCGGCGAGCAGTACTTC
TRBJ2-7	NA	TRBV5-1	few	CASSQVQGGAGYEQYF	TGCGCCAGCTCTCAAGTACAGGGAGGGGCAGGCTACGAGCAGTACTTC
TRBJ2-1	NA	TRBV19	NA	CASSHGGVNEQFF	TGTGCCAGTAGCCACGGGGGCGTAAATGAGCAGTTCTTC
TRBJ2-7	TRBD2	TRBV5-6	NA	CASSLEGLAVDHPYEQYF	TGTGCCAGCAGCTTGGAGGGACTAGCGGTCGATCACCCCTACGAGCAGTACTTC
TRBJ1-2	TRBD1	TRBV2	NA	CASSEGTVDYTF	TGTGCCAGCAGTGAGGGGACAGTGGACTACACCTTC
TRBJ1-1	NA	TRBV20-1	NA	CSARLQEAFF	TGCAGTGCTAGGTTACAAGAAGCTTTCTTT
TRBJ2-5	NA	TRBV5-5	NA	CASTSFAGEETQYF	TGTGCCAGCACCTCGTTTGCAGGGGAAGAGACCCAGTACTTC
TRBJ2-1	NA	TRBV13	once	CASSVDLANEQFF	TGTGCCAGCAGCGTGGACTTAGCCAATGAGCAGTTCTTC
TRBJ2-1	TRBD2	TRBV10-3	NA	CAISDNGGDNEQFF	TGTGCCATCAGTGATAACGGGGGGGACAATGAGCAGTTCTTC
TRBJ2-2	TRBD2	TRBV3-1	NA	CASSQGLPGLAGVGNTGELFF	TGTGCCAGCAGCCAGGGTCTCCCTGGACTAGCGGGAGTTGGGAACACCGGGGAGCTGTTTTTT
TRBJ2-1	NA	TRBV6-2/TRBV6-3	NA	CASSPPVPAKNEQFF	TGTGCCAGCAGTCCACCGGTGCCTGCTAAGAATGAGCAGTTCTTC
TRBJ2-7	NA	TRBV29-1	NA	CSVEETWGRGYEQYF	TGCAGCGTTGAAGAGACTTGGGGAAGGGGCTACGAGCAGTACTTC